Following are 5 T cell receptor beta chains from one sample sequenced in a study of T cell repertoires in cytomegalovirus infection. MiXCR, applied by TCRdb to the reads, yields one record per CDR3 protein. The sample lists 150,000 to 200,000 distinct CDR3 sequences, roughly 18% occurring once. The sample was CD8+ T cells from PBMCs. The receptors originated from a human donor in good health (CMV status not recorded). Some clones in this sample may be carry-over from other donors' samples.

This clonotype was seen more than once but under ten times. The J gene is TRBJ1-1, the V gene TRBV7-6; D not certain. The ends were cut back, 1 base at V and 5 bases at J, with 11 bases in the middle. This CDR3 is 14 amino acids long. Per the germline V gene, CDR1 is SGHVS and CDR2 is FNYEAQ. Written as DNA, the CDR3 is TGTGCCAGCAGCTTAGACGTGGGAGGGACTGAAGCTTTCTTT. Amino acids: CASSLDVGGTEAFF.

The rearrangement links TRBV12-3 or TRBV12-4 to TRBJ1-3; 8 nucleotides agree with TRBD1. CDR3 length equals 16 residues. V gave up 3 bases and J gave up 0 bases; unmatched junction bases: 4. Written as DNA, the CDR3 is TGTGCCAGCAGTTTGTACAGGGGGAGCTCTGGAAACACCATATATTTT. Residues: CASSLYRGSSGNTIYF.

This chain uses TRBV13 with TRBJ2-5; the D gene is possibly TRBD2 (5 bases). V dropped 3 bases and J dropped 5 bases, with 13 bases sitting between them. The length of the CDR3 is 14 residues. The germline V gene encodes CDR1 PRHDT and CDR2 FYEKMQ (reference sequence). CDR3 sequence reads: CASSFRASGETQYF. The CDR3 DNA is TGTGCCAGCAGCTTCCGGGCTTCGGGGGAGACCCAGTACTTC. The whole variable domain, filled in from reference TRBV13 and TRBJ2-5, reads AAGVIQSPRHLIKEKRETATLKCYPIPRHDTVYWYQQGPGQDPQFLISFYEKMQSDKGSIPDRFSAQQFSDYHSELNMSSLELGDSALYFCASSFRASGETQYFGPGTRLLVL.

The DNA of the CDR3 is TGTGCCAGCAGCTTAAGAGCGGATCCTTTCTACGAGCAGTACTTC. Amino acids: CASSLRADPFYEQYF. The gene calls are TRBV7-2 and TRBJ2-7; a possible D gene is TRBD2 (5 bases). The V end lost 2 bases, the J end lost 3 bases, and 14 bases lay between the germline ends. The CDR3 is made up of 15 amino acids. Per germline, CDR1 SGHTA and CDR2 FQGNSA.

The chain links TRBV15 to TRBJ2-7; 8 bases agree with TRBD1. Per the germline V gene, CDR1 is LNHNV and CDR2 is YYDKDF (reference sequence). The CDR3 runs to 14 residues. Germline trimming cut 3 bases from V and 2 bases from J; bases unmatched to any gene: 3. DNA for the CDR3: TGTGCCACCAGCAGCGGACAGGGCCCCTACGAGCAGTACTTC. Translating it yields CATSSGQGPYEQYF.